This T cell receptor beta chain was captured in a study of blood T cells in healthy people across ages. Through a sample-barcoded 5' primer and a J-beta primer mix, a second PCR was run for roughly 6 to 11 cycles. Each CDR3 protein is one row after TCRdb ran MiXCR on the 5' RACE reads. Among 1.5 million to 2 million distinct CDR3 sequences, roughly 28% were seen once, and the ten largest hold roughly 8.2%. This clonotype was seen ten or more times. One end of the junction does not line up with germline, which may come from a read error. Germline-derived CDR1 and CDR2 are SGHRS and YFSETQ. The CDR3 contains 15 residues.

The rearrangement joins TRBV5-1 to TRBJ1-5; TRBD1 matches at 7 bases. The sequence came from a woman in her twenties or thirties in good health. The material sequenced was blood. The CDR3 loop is CASSLEGGGNQPQHF. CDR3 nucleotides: TGTGCCAGCAGTTTAGAAGGGGGCGGCAATCAGCCCCAGCATTTT.